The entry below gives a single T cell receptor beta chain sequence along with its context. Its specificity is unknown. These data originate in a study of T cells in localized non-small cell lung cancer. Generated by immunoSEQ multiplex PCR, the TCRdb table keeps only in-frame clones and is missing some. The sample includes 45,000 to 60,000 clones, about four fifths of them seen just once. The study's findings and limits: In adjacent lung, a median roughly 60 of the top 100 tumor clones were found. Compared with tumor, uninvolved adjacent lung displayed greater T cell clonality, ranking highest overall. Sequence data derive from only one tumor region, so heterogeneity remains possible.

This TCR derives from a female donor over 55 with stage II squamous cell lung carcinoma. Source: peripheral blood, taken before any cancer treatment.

The CDR3 bases are TGTGCCAGCAGTCCTATTGACAGTTTCAATCAGCCCCAGCATTTT. Its protein product is CASSPIDSFNQPQHF. The chain recombines TRBV9 with TRBJ1-5; TRBD1 is a possible D gene (5 bases). Germline V gene sequence: CDR1 SGDLS, CDR2 YYNGEE. The length of the CDR3 is 15 residues. Trimming removed 5 bases at V and 3 bases at J, with 15 bases between. Complete variable domain (other parts from reference TRBV9 and TRBJ1-5): DSGVTQTPKHLITATGQRVTLRCSPRSGDLSVYWYQQSLDQGLQFLIQYYNGEERAKGNILERFSAQQFPDLHSELNLSSLELGDSALYFCASSPIDSFNQPQHFGDGTRLSIL.